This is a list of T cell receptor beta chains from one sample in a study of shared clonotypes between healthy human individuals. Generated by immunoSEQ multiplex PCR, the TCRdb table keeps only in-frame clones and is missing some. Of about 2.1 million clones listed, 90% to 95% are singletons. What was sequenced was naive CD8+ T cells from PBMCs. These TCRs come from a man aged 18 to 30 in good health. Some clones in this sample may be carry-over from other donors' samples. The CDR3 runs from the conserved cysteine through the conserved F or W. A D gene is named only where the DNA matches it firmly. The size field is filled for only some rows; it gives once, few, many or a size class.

TGTGCCAGCAGTTTATTTCCGGGATCTTCCTACGAGCAGTACTTC,CASSLFPGSSYEQYF,TRBJ2-7,15,TRBV27,NA,NA
TGTGCCAGCAGTTCTCGAGGGACAGCAAACTATGGCTACACCTTC,CASSSRGTANYGYTF,TRBJ1-2,15,TRBV27,TRBD1,NA
TGTGCCAGCAGCTCCAGACTAGCGGTAAAAGAGACCCAGTACTTC,CASSSRLAVKETQYF,TRBJ2-5,15,TRBV7-9,TRBD2,once
TGTGCCAGCAGCACCCGGGACAGGGTTGAAAAACTGTTTTTT,CASSTRDRVEKLFF,TRBJ1-4,14,TRBV28,TRBD1,NA
TGTGCCAGCAGTCCTTCGTGGACAGGGTTTGACGAGCAGTACTTC,CASSPSWTGFDEQYF,TRBJ2-7,15,TRBV6-1,TRBD1,NA
TGCGTTCCTACAGTCAAAGAGACCCAGTACTTC,CVPTVKETQYF,TRBJ2-5,11,TRBV9,NA,NA
TGTGCCAGCAGCTTAATTGCGGGGGCCGGGGAGCTGTTTTTT,CASSLIAGAGELFF,TRBJ2-2,14,TRBV7-3,TRBD2,NA
TGTGCCAGCATACCGCGCCGGGTCGCCCGAAACTATGGCTACACCTTC,CASIPRRVARNYGYTF,TRBJ1-2,16,TRBV2,NA,few
TGTGCCAGCAGTTTTTTAGACCACACAGATACGCAGTATTTT,CASSFLDHTDTQYF,TRBJ2-3,14,TRBV28,NA,NA
TGCGCCAGCAGCCAAGATTTCACCGGGGAGCTGTTTTTT,CASSQDFTGELFF,TRBJ2-2,13,TRBV4-1,NA,NA
TGTGCCAGCAGCTTATCCGGGGCCAATGAGCAGTTCTTC,CASSLSGANEQFF,TRBJ2-1,13,TRBV11-2,NA,NA
TGCAGCGTTGAAGAGATGGGGGGCTCGGGTACTGAAGCTTTCTTT,CSVEEMGGSGTEAFF,TRBJ1-1,15,TRBV29-1,NA,NA
TGTGCCAGCAGCTTAGACGTTGCGGGCGGGCTGACTGAAGCTTTCTTT,CASSLDVAGGLTEAFF,TRBJ1-1,16,TRBV11-2,NA,NA
TGTGCCAGCAGCCCCCAGGGCAGGGCCATCTACGAGCAGTACTTC,CASSPQGRAIYEQYF,TRBJ2-7,15,TRBV7-9,NA,NA
TGTGCCAGCAGCTTAGGTGGCTTAGCGGGGAACATTCAGTACTTC,CASSLGGLAGNIQYF,TRBJ2-4,15,TRBV7-9,TRBD2,NA
TGTGCCAGCAGCTGGGGACTAGCGGAGTCCTACAATGAGCAGTTCTTC,CASSWGLAESYNEQFF,TRBJ2-1,16,TRBV11-2,TRBD2,NA
TGTGCCAGCAGTCGAACCGGGGGTCCCTCTAACTATGGCTACACCTTC,CASSRTGGPSNYGYTF,TRBJ1-2,16,TRBV7-9,NA,NA
TGTGCCAGCAGCGTAGCGGGGGCCGGGATGAACACTGAAGCTTTCTTT,CASSVAGAGMNTEAFF,TRBJ1-1,16,TRBV9,NA,NA
TGTGCCATCAGCGACCAGACAGGGGGCAGCTACGAGCAGTACTTC,CAISDQTGGSYEQYF,TRBJ2-7,15,TRBV10-3,TRBD1,NA
TGCGCCAGCAGTGAGTCGGTAAAGTCCCGAGGGCACGAGCAGTACTTC,CASSESVKSRGHEQYF,TRBJ2-7,16,TRBV10-2,NA,NA
TGTGCCACGGGGCGGGCCCGGAGCCAAGAGACCCAGTACTTC,CATGRARSQETQYF,TRBJ2-5,14,TRBV7-9,NA,once
TGTGCCAGCAGCTTATTGGGGGAGGCCTCCTACGAGCAGTACTTC,CASSLLGEASYEQYF,TRBJ2-7,15,TRBV7-2,NA,NA
TGTGCCTGGAGAGACAACAGGGGGACTGAAGCTTTCTTT,CAWRDNRGTEAFF,TRBJ1-1,13,TRBV30,TRBD1,few
TGTGCCAGTAGTCCTGTCATTGGACCCGAGCAGTACTTC,CASSPVIGPEQYF,TRBJ2-7,13,TRBV19,NA,NA
TGTGCCAGCAGCTTAGCGGATCGGTGGGGTGGCTACACCTTC,CASSLADRWGGYTF,TRBJ1-2,14,TRBV7-9,NA,once
TGTGCCAGCAGTGGACGGGACAGGACCTACGAGCAGTACTTC,CASSGRDRTYEQYF,TRBJ2-7,14,TRBV6-1,TRBD1,NA
TGTGCCAGCAGCGCTCGTAGCGGGAGGGGAGAGACCCAGTACTTC,CASSARSGRGETQYF,TRBJ2-5,15,TRBV9,TRBD2,NA
TGTGCCAGCAGCGTACCCGACAGGGACAATGAGCAGTTCTTC,CASSVPDRDNEQFF,TRBJ2-1,14,TRBV9,TRBD1,NA
TGCGCCAGCAGCATTTCCGCGGGGGCCTTCGGAAGCTATGGCTACACCTTC,CASSISAGAFGSYGYTF,TRBJ1-2,17,TRBV5-1,NA,NA